This record covers a single TCR beta chain. Its antigen remains undetermined. No base quality information exists; no much larger clone differs at one position. This sample is part of a study of T-cell reconstitution after alpha-beta-depleted transplantation in children (dated by TCRdb to the mid-2010s). Notes on the research overall: Using TCR repertoire profiling, the study followed T-cell immune reconstitution in a quantitative way in children after TCRalphabeta/CD19-depleted allogeneic hematopoietic cell transplantation.

Libraries were constructed by PCR. Sequencing was carried out with an Illumina HiSeq 2500. TCR libraries were prepared with molecular barcoding, using unique molecular identifiers to normalize TCRbeta repertoire quantification. Using fastp at Q25 and MiXCR, TCRdb reprocessed the public reads and kept productive beta chains. Rows with one shared CDR3 protein collapse into an entry with the most common genes and DNA. This sample holds 350,000 to 450,000 distinct CDR3 sequences; about 20% were observed only once. Over 3.5% of the sample lies in the top ten. In the germline V gene (reference sequence), CDR1 corresponds to DFQATT and CDR2 to SNEGSKA. The junction shows trimming of 3 bases on V and 8 bases on J, and the gene matches do not reach 4 bases of it. The CDR3 spans 14 residues, from the cysteine through the phenylalanine. CDR3 DNA only is kept here, 42 bases in frame from base 1.

The TCR originated in a human donor who donated a stem cell graft to a child with acute myeloid leukemia. The chain links TRBV20-1 with TRBJ2-1, and 13 bases in between align with TRBD2. Material: PBMCs from the stem cell graft donor, obtained from the stem cell graft. The CDR3 reads CSASTSGRVDEQFF. The bases read TGCAGTGCTAGTACTAGCGGGAGGGTCGATGAGCAGTTCTTC.